What follows are 7 T cell receptor beta chains derived from one specimen sequenced in a study of vaccination and CD4 T cells after COVID-19 (dated by TCRdb to between 2021 and 2023). The sample's time point label is to be understood as: late sampling 161 to 241 days after vaccination in three convalescent patients. The treatment or condition label of this sample denotes: roughly 10-day PBMC culture with coronavirus spike peptide pools or control peptides (ViraFEST assay). The library was prepared using PCR. Sequencing used an Illumina iSeq 100. DNA from cultured CD4+ T cells underwent TCR sequencing with the Oncomine TCR Beta short-read assay at the Johns Hopkins FTIC core. TCRdb reprocessed the public reads (quality trimming at Q25 with fastp, clone calling with MiXCR) and kept in-frame beta chains. Every distinct CDR3 protein forms one entry, paired with its most common genes and DNA. Here the sample has about 21,000 distinct CDR3 sequences; 40% to 50% occur a single time. The top ten constitute 7.5% to 10% of the sample.

Antigen specificity for these receptors is unknown. Source: CD4+ T cells from blood, cultured in vitro, taken about 7 months after SARS-CoV-2 vaccination. The receptors shown here come from a human donor who had recovered from COVID-19.

The rearrangement joins TRBV7-9 to TRBJ2-3; weak D call: TRBD1 (5 bases). V gave up 0 bases and J gave up 0 bases, with 7 bases separating them. Germline V gene data show CDR1 as SEHNR and CDR2 as FQNEAQ (reference sequence). CDR3 length: 15 amino acids. The CDR3 DNA reads TGTGCCAGCAGCTTAGCGCGGACAAGCACAGATACGCAGTATTTT. Translated: CASSLARTSTDTQYF.

The chain carries TRBV20-1 and TRBJ1-3; D possibly corresponds to TRBD1 (5 bases). From germline, CDR1 is DFQATT and CDR2 SNEGSKA (reference sequence). The CDR3 length is 13 residues. V dropped 3 bases and J dropped 1 base, with 7 bases sitting between them. The CDR3 here is CSARSGSGNTIYF. The DNA for the CDR3 is TGCAGTGCTAGGTCAGGGTCTGGAAACACCATATATTTT.

A few counts support this clonotype. The chain has TRBV20-1 and TRBJ2-7; D gene ambiguous. This CDR3 has 15 amino acids. V was pared by 6 bases and J by 3 bases, with 21 bases between. Germline CDR1 is DFQATT and CDR2 is SNEGSKA (reference sequence). CDR3 in amino acids: CSARSPGSTYYEQYF. CDR3 DNA: TGCAGTGCCCGCTCCCCTGGCAGTACTTACTACGAGCAGTACTTC.

The chain is built from TRBV6-1 and TRBJ1-2; 7 bases fit TRBD1. The germline V gene has CDR1 MNHNS and CDR2 SASEGT. The CDR3 covers 15 residues. V lost 4 bases and J lost 4; bases outside the gene matches: 9. CDR3 nucleotides: TGTGCCAGCAGTGGGAGCCCGGGACAGCCCTATGGCTACACCTTC. Protein: CASSGSPGQPYGYTF.

The chain is built from TRBV7-2 and TRBJ1-1, with D possibly being TRBD1 (6 bases). The germline gives CDR1 SGHTA, CDR2 FQGNSA. V lost 2 bases and J 6 bases, leaving 22 bases between the germline ends. The CDR3 has 17 residues. The chain's CDR3 is CASSLHYRVGMRAEAFF. The CDR3 coding sequence is TGTGCCAGCAGCTTACATTACAGGGTGGGTATGAGGGCTGAAGCTTTCTTT.

The V gene is TRBV28, the J gene TRBJ2-7; 10 nucleotides line up with TRBD2. This CDR3 comprises 14 residues. Germline CDR1 MDHEN, CDR2 SYDVKM. V trimming: 6 bases; J trimming: 4 bases; junction bases outside the gene matches: 6. The CDR3 reads CASRLAGALYEQYF. The CDR3 DNA is TGTGCCAGCAGGCTAGCGGGAGCATTATACGAGCAGTACTTC.

The chain employs TRBV5-8 and TRBJ1-2; perhaps TRBD1 as D (6 bases). Germline V CDR1 and CDR2: SGHTS, YDEGEE. The CDR3 has 11 amino acids. Trimming took 5 bases from V and 9 from J, leaving 11 bases between them. The CDR3 DNA reads TGTGCCAGCAGGGCACAGGGAAGCTACACCTTC. Translated: CASRAQGSYTF.